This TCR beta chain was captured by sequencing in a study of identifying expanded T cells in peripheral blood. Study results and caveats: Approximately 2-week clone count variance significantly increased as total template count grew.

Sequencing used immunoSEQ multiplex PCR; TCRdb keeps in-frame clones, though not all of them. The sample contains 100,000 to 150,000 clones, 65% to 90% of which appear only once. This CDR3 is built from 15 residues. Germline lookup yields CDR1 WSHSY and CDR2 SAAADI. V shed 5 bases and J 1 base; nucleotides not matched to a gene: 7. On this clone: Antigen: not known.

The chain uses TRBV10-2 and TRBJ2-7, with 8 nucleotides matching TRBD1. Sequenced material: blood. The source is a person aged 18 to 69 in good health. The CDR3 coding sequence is TGCGCCAGCAGTATCGGGACAGGCCCTTCCTACGAGCAGTACTTC. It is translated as CASSIGTGPSYEQYF.